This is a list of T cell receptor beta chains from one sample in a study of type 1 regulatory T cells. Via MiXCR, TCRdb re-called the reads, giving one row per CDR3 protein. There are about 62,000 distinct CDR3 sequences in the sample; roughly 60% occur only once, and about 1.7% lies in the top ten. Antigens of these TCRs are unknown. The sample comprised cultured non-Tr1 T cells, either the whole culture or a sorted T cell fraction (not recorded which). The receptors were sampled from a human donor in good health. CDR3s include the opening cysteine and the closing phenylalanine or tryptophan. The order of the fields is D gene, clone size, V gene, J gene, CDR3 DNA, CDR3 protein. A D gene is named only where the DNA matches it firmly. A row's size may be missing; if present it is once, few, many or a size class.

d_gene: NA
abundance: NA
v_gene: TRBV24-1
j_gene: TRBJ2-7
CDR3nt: TGTGCCACCAGTGATTTGAAGGGGGGCTCCTACGAGCAGTACTTC
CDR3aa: CATSDLKGGSYEQYF

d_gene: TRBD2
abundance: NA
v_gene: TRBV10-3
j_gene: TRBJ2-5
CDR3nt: TGTGCCATCGGACTAGCGGGAGAAGAGACCCAGTACTTC
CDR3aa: CAIGLAGEETQYF

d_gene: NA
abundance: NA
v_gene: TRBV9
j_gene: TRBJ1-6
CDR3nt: TGTGCCAGCAGCAAACAGAGTCGAGATTCACCCCTCCACTTT
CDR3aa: CASSKQSRDSPLHF

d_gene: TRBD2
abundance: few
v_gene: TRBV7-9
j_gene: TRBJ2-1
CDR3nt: TGTGCCAGCAGCTTAGGACTAGCACTCTCCCTTCAGTTCTTC
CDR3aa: CASSLGLALSLQFF

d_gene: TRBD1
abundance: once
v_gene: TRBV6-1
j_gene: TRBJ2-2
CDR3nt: TGTGCCAGCAGTGGGGGACAGAGCACCGGGGAGCTGTTTTTT
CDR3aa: CASSGGQSTGELFF

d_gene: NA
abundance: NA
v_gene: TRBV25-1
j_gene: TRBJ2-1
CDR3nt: TGTGCCAGCAGTCCGATTACAGGCTCCTACAATGAGCAGTTCTTC
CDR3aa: CASSPITGSYNEQFF

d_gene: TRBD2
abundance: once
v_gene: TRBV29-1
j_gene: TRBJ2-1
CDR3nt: TGCAGCGTTGTAACCGCGGGAGAGGGTGAGCAGTTCTTC
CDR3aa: CSVVTAGEGEQFF

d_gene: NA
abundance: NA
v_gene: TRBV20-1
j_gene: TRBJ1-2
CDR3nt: TGCAGTGCAAAGCCCTCGGACCGCGGGTATGGCTACACCTTC
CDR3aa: CSAKPSDRGYGYTF

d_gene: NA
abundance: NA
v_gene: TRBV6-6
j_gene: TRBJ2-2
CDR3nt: TGTGCCAGCAAATTCAGAGGGGCCACCGGGGAGCTGTTTTTT
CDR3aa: CASKFRGATGELFF

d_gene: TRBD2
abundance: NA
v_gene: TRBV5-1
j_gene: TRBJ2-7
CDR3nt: TGCGCCAGCAGCTTGGCCACCGGGACTAGCGGCGAGCAGTACTTC
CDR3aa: CASSLATGTSGEQYF

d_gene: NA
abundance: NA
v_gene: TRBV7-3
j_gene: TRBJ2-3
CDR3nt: TGTGCCAGCAGCTTAGGACAAGGGACGCCGCAGTATTTT
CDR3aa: CASSLGQGTPQYF

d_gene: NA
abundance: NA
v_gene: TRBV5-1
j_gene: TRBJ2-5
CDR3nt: TGCGCCAGCAGCTATGGGGGTCAGGAGACCCAGTACTTC
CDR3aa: CASSYGGQETQYF

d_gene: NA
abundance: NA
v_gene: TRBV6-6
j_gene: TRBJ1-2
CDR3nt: TGTGCCAGCACCGCAACCAGGGGTAACTATGGCTACACCTTC
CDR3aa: CASTATRGNYGYTF

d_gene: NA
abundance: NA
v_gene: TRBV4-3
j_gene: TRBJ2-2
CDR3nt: TGCGCCAGCAGCCCTCAGGGGGGAACGAACACCGGGGAGCTGTTTTTT
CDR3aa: CASSPQGGTNTGELFF

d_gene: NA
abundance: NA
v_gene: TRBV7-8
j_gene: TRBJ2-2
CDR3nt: TGTGCCAGCCGGGGAGAGGGCGTGCGCGAGCTGTTTTTT
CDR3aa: CASRGEGVRELFF

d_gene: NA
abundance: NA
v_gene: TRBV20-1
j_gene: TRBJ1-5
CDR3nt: TGCAGTGCTAGCGGGGTCGGGAGCAATCAGCCCCAGCATTTT
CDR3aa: CSASGVGSNQPQHF

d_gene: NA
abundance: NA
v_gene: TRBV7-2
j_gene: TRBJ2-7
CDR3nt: TGTGCCAGCAGCTTAGACCTAGCACCCTACGAGCAGTACTTC
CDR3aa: CASSLDLAPYEQYF

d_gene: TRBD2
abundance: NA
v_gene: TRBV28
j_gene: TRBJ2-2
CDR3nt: TGTGCCAGCAGTTTATTTCTAGCGGGAGGGCCCGGGGAGCTGTTTTTT
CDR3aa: CASSLFLAGGPGELFF

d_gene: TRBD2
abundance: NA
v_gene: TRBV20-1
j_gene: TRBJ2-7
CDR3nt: TGCAGTGCTAGACTAGCGGGATCCTACGAGCAGTACTTC
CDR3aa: CSARLAGSYEQYF

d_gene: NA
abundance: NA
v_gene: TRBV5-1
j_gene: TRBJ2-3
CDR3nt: TGCGCCAGCAGCTTGGACCAGGGCACAGATACGCAGTATTTT
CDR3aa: CASSLDQGTDTQYF

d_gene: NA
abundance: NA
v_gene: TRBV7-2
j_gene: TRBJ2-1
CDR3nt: TGTGCCAGCAGCCCCGACAGAAAGACCTACAATGAGCAGTTCTTC
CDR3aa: CASSPDRKTYNEQFF

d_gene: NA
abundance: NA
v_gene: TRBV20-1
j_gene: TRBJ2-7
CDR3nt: TGCAGTGCTAGAGATTCCACTAACTCCTACGAGCAGTACTTC
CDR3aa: CSARDSTNSYEQYF

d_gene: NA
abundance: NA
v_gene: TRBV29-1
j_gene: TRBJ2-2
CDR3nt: TGCAGCGTTGAAGACGGGACAAACACCGGGGAGCTGTTTTTT
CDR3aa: CSVEDGTNTGELFF

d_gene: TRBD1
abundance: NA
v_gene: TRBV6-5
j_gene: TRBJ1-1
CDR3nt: TGTGCCAGCAGGTCGACAGGGGGACCAGCTTTCTTT
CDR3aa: CASRSTGGPAFF

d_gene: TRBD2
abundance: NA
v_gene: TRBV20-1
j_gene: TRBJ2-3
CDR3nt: TGCAGTGCCGAGCGCCCTAGCGGTGGCACAGATACGCAGTATTTT
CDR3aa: CSAERPSGGTDTQYF

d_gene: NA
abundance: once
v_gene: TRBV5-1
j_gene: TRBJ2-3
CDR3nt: TGCGCCAGCAGCTTGGATGGCGGGCCCACAGATACGCAGTATTTT
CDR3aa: CASSLDGGPTDTQYF

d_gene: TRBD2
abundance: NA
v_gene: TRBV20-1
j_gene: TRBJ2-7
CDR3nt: TGCAGTGCTAGAGCAATGCGACTAGCGGCTTCCTACGAGCAGTACTTC
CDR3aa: CSARAMRLAASYEQYF

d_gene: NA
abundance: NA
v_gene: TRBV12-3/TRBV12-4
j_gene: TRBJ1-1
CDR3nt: TGTGCCAGCAGTCTTTCAGGGTTTAGGGACACTGAAGCTTTCTTT
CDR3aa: CASSLSGFRDTEAFF

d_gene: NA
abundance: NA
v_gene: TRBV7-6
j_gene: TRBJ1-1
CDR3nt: TGTGCCAGCAGACTCAACCCCGGGGCGATTGAAGCTTTCTTT
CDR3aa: CASRLNPGAIEAFF

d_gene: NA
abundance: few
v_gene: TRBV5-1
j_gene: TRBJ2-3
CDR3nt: TGCGCCAGCAGCGACGAGACAGATACGCAGTATTTT
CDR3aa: CASSDETDTQYF

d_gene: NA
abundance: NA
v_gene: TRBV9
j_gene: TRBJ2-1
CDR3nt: TGTGCCAGCAGCGTAGTCCAGAATAACGATGAGCAGTTCTTC
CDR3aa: CASSVVQNNDEQFF

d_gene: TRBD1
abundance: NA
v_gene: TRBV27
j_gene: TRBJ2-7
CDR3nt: TGTGCCAGCAGTACCCGGGACAGCAAAACCTCCTACGAGCAGTACTTC
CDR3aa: CASSTRDSKTSYEQYF

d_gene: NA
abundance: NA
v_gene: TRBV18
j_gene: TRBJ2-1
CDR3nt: TGTGCCAGCTCAGGAACGGGGAGCTCCTACAATGAGCAGTTCTTC
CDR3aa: CASSGTGSSYNEQFF

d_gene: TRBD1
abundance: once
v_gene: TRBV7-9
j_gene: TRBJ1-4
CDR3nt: TGTGCCAGCAGCTCGGACAGGGGGCGAGCAACTAATGAAAAACTGTTTTTT
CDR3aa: CASSSDRGRATNEKLFF

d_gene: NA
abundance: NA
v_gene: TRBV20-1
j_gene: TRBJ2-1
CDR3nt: TGCAGTGCTATCCAAGTAGCGAACGTTTACAATGAGCAGTTCTTC
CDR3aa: CSAIQVANVYNEQFF

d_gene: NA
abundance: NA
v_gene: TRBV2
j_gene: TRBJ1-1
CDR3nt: TGTGCCAGCAAAACGGGGGGGCGGAAAGCTTTCTTT
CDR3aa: CASKTGGRKAFF

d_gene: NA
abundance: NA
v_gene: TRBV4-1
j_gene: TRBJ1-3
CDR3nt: TGCGCCAGCAGCCAAGAAAGTTCGGGGTACGGAAACACCATATATTTT
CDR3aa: CASSQESSGYGNTIYF

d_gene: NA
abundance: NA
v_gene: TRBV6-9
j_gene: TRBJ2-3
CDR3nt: TGTGCCAGCAGTTCGCCGGGACTCAAACGCCCAGATACGCAGTATTTT
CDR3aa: CASSSPGLKRPDTQYF

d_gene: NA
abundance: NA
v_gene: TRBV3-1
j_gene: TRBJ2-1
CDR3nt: TGTGCCAGCAGCCGGACCAATGAGCAGTTCTTC
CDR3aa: CASSRTNEQFF

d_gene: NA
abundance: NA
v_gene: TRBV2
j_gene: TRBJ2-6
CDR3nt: TGTGCCAGCAGTGAAACCCTGGACAGTTCTGGGGCCAACGTCCTGACTTTC
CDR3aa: CASSETLDSSGANVLTF

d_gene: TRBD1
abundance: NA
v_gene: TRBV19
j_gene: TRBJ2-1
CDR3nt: TGTGCCAGTAGTATAGCAGGGGGCTCCTACAATGAGCAGTTCTTC
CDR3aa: CASSIAGGSYNEQFF

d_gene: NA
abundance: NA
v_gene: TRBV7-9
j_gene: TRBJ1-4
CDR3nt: TGTGCCAGCCATGACAATGAAAAACTGTTTTTT
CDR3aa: CASHDNEKLFF

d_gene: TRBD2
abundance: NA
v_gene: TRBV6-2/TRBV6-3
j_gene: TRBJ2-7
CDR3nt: TGTGCCAGCAGTTTGGGACTAGCGCCTAGCTCCTACGAGCAGTACTTC
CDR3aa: CASSLGLAPSSYEQYF

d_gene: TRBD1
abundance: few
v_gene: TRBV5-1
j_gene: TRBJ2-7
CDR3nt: TGCGCCAGCAGCTCTGCGGGACAGGGGCTGACCTACGAGCAGTACTTC
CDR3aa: CASSSAGQGLTYEQYF

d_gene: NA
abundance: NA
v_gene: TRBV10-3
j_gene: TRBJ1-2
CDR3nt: TGTGCCACATCCGGGACCGACTATGGCTACACCTTC
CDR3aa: CATSGTDYGYTF

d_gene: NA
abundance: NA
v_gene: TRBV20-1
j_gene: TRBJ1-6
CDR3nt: TGCAGTGCGCCGAATTCTGGGTCCTATAATTCACCCCTCTACTTT
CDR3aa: CSAPNSGSYNSPLYF

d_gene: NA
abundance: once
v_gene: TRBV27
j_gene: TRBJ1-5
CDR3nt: TGTGCCAGCAGCAACCCCTTAAGGGTGGATCAGCCCCAGCATTTT
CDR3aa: CASSNPLRVDQPQHF

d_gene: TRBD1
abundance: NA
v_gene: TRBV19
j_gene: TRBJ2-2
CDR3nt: TGTGCCAGTAGCACCTTACAGGGGGTTAACACCGGGGAGCTGTTTTTT
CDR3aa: CASSTLQGVNTGELFF

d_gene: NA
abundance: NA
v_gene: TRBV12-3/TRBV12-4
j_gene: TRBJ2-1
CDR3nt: TGTGCCAGCAGTTTAGTGGATGAGCAGTTCTTC
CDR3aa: CASSLVDEQFF

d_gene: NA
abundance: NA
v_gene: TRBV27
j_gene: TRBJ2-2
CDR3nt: TGTGCCAGCAGTTTATCCCAAGTGAATGGATGGCCGACCGGGGAGCTGTTTTTT
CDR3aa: CASSLSQVNGWPTGELFF

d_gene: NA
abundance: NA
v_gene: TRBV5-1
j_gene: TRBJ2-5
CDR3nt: TGCGCCAGCAGCCCGGAGGGGGCGCAGGAGACCCAGTACTTC
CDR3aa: CASSPEGAQETQYF

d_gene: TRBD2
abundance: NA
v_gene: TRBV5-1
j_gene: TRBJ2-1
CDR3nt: TGCGCCAGCAGCTTGGTCCTAGCGGGAGGCTACAATGAGCAGTTCTTC
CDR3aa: CASSLVLAGGYNEQFF

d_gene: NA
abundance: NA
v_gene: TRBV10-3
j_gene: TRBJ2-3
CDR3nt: TGTGCCATCGAGTCCCCTAACACAGATACGCAGTATTTT
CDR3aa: CAIESPNTDTQYF

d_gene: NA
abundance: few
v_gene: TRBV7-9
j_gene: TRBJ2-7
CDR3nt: TGTGCCAGCAGCTTAGAAGGAGGGCCCTACGAGCAGTACTTC
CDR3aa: CASSLEGGPYEQYF

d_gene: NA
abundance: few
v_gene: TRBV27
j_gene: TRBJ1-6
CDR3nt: TGTGCCAGCAGTTTGGGGGCCGTCATGGGGAATTCACCCCTCCACTTT
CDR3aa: CASSLGAVMGNSPLHF